The next 25 T cell receptor beta chains were all read from a single sample in a study of blood T cells in healthy people across ages. A second about 6 to 11 cycle PCR used barcoded and J-beta primers. TCRdb passed the 5' RACE reads through MiXCR, listing each CDR3 protein once. The profile shows 750,000 to 950,000 distinct CDR3 sequences, 29% of them singletons. These data were also filed under a second study, of T cells of mothers and their children.

The specimen was blood. The receptors were gathered from a woman aged 40 to 55 in good health.

The sample holds many counts of this clonotype. This sequence joins TRBV6-2 or TRBV6-3 and TRBJ2-7; D possibly corresponds to TRBD1 (5 bases). Germline CDR1 is MNHEY and CDR2 is SVGEGT. The length of the CDR3 is 15 residues. V was cut by 2 bases and J by 5 bases, with 16 bases left in between. CDR3: CASSYASLGLNEQYF. The CDR3 coding sequence is TGTGCCAGCAGTTACGCCTCCCTGGGGCTGAACGAGCAGTACTTC.

This clonotype was detected a few times. J is TRBJ2-3 and V is TRBV2; no firm D call. This CDR3 has 13 amino acids. The V gene lost 6 bases and the J gene lost 5 bases, with 12 bases spanning the gap. CDR1 and CDR2 from the germline V gene are SNHLY and FYNNEI. CDR3 sequence: CASSAPAGDTQYF. CDR3 sequence (DNA): TGTGCCAGCAGCGCTCCGGCAGGAGATACGCAGTATTTT.

This clonotype was recorded a few times. The chain combines TRBV19 with TRBJ1-2; 7 nucleotides align to TRBD1. This CDR3 region has 14 residues. CDR1 is LNHDA and CDR2 is SQIVND in the germline V gene (reference sequence). The V gene end was trimmed by 6 bases and the J gene end by 4 bases; junction bases not matched to a gene: 8. The DNA of the CDR3 is TGTGCCAGTAGCATTACGACAGGGCCCTATGGCTACACCTTC. The encoded protein is CASSITTGPYGYTF.

A word on this clonotype: One base away lies a much larger clone, so this may be a sequencing read error. The chain is built from TRBV7-2 and TRBJ2-5; D is possibly TRBD1 (6 bases). The CDR3 has 13 amino acids. Trimming took 6 bases from V and 5 from J, leaving 13 bases between them. CDR1 is SGHTA and CDR2 is FQGNSA in the germline V gene. The CDR3 sequence: CASRQGNRETQYF. The CDR3, as DNA: TGTGCCAGCAGGCAGGGGAATCGGGAGACCCAGTACTTC.

In the case of this clonotype: One end of the junction fails to match germline, which may point to a read error. The chain links TRBV6-1 to TRBJ2-3, with 9 bases fitting TRBD2. Germline CDR1 is MNHNS and CDR2 is SASEGT. This CDR3 has 16 amino acids. The CDR3 is CANSEGLAGITDTQYF. CDR3 DNA sequence: TGTGCCAACAGTGAAGGGCTAGCGGGGATCACAGATACGCAGTATTTT.

The genes are TRBV5-5 and TRBJ1-6; TRBD1 matches at 9 bases. Per the germline V gene, CDR1 is SGHKS and CDR2 is YYEKEE (reference sequence). The CDR3 spans 15 residues. V lost 4 bases and J lost 9; bases outside the gene matches: 8. CDR3 DNA sequence: TGTGCCAGCAGCCGCATACAGGGGGCGGGTTCACCCCTCCACTTT. This gives the protein CASSRIQGAGSPLHF.

This clonotype was detected only a few times. This rearrangement joins TRBV29-1 to TRBJ1-3; TRBD1 is a possible D gene (5 bases). Per the germline V gene, CDR1 is SQVTM and CDR2 is ANQGSEA. Trimming left V 4 bases short and J 1 base short, with 11 bases between. CDR3 length: 14 amino acids. CDR3 protein: CSVVGARSGNTIYF. The CDR3 DNA reads as TGCAGCGTTGTAGGGGCCCGGTCTGGAAACACCATATATTTT.

This clonotype turned up a few times. This chain connects TRBV12-3 or TRBV12-4 to TRBJ1-4; D possibly corresponds to TRBD1 (5 bases). This CDR3 comprises 12 residues. The V end lost 11 bases, the J end lost 11 bases, and 18 bases lay between the germline ends. This CDR3 reads CACTRGEGKLFF. As DNA, the CDR3 is TGTGCCTGCACAAGGGGAGAAGGGAAACTGTTTTTT.

This CDR3 is CASSSTSGGAGREQFF. CDR3 bases: TGTGCCAGCAGCTCCACTAGCGGGGGGGCCGGACGGGAGCAGTTCTTC. The chain joins TRBV7-9 to TRBJ2-1; TRBD2 aligns across 13 bases. The germline V gene encodes CDR1 SEHNR and CDR2 FQNEAQ (reference sequence). The ends lost 4 bases at V and 10 bases at J; junction bases unmatched: 10. This CDR3 is 16 amino acids long.

The rearrangement uses TRBV19 and TRBJ2-5; D is undetermined. V was cut by 5 bases and J by 2 bases, with 12 bases left in between. There are 14 residues in the CDR3. Germline CDR1 is LNHDA and CDR2 is SQIVND (reference sequence). CDR3 coding DNA: TGTGCCAGTAGTTCGCGGACGGTTCAAGAGACCCAGTACTTC. Translation gives CASSSRTVQETQYF.

This clonotype showed up just a few times. V usage is TRBV5-1 and J usage is TRBJ2-5; D is ambiguous. The J call is doubtful: the DNA matches TRBJ2-7 better. The length of the CDR3 is 13 residues. The germline CDR1 and CDR2 sequences are SGHRS and YFSETQ. CDR3 bases: TGCGCCAGCAGTGAAACCAGATCCGGCGAGCAGTACTTC. This sequence encodes CASSETRSGEQYF.

This clonotype was seen a handful of times. This rearrangement joins TRBV9 to TRBJ2-1, with TRBD2 as a possible D gene (5 bases). V lost 3 bases and J 7 bases, leaving 17 bases between the germline ends. CDR3 size: 15 residues. Germline loops: CDR1 SGDLS, CDR2 YYNGEE. CDR3 nucleotides: TGTGCCAGCAGCGATTCTCTAACCCGAGGGAATGAGCAGTTCTTC. Translated, it gives CASSDSLTRGNEQFF. Full variable domain (rest looked up from reference TRBV9 and TRBJ2-1): DSGVTQTPKHLITATGQRVTLRCSPRSGDLSVYWYQQSLDQGLQFLIQYYNGEERAKGNILERFSAQQFPDLHSELNLSSLELGDSALYFCASSDSLTRGNEQFFGPGTRLTVL.

Note on this clonotype: One base away lies a much larger clone, so this may be a sequencing read error. This sequence joins TRBV7-2 and TRBJ2-7; a weak D match, TRBD1 (7 bases). Germline-derived CDR1 and CDR2 are SGHTA and FQGNSA. CDR3 size: 15 residues. Deletions cut 6 bases from V and 4 bases from J, with 19 bases between. The CDR3 spells CASRPGGQGVYEQYF. CDR3 nucleotides: TGTGCCAGCAGACCAGGAGGGCAGGGGGTATACGAGCAGTACTTC.

This clonotype was recorded a few times. The gene calls are TRBV6-5 and TRBJ1-1; no clear D gene. The germline V gene has CDR1 MNHEY and CDR2 SVGAGI. The CDR3 contains 15 residues. V lost 0 bases, J lost 0 bases, and 8 bases lay in between. CDR3 nucleotide sequence: TGTGCCAGCAGTTACTCGCGCCTGCTGAACACTGAAGCTTTCTTT. Protein product: CASSYSRLLNTEAFF.

This clonotype was seen at least ten times. A read error may be the cause here, since a much bigger clone is one base away. The V call is TRBV7-3, the J call TRBJ2-5; 7 nucleotides line up with TRBD1. The germline V gene encodes CDR1 SGHTA and CDR2 FQGTGA. CDR3 size: 13 residues. V lost 5 bases, J lost 11 bases, and 11 bases stayed unmatched. Here the CDR3 reads CASSLGQNNEQYF. The CDR3 DNA reads TGTGCCAGCAGCCTGGGACAGAACAATGAGCAGTACTTC.

The table lists this clonotype with many counts. This chain uses TRBV5-1 with TRBJ1-1; D is undetermined. Trimming stripped 4 bases from V and 6 bases from J, with 7 bases between. CDR3 length: 11 amino acids. CDR1 SGHRS and CDR2 YFSETQ come from the germline V gene. CDR3 nucleotides: TGCGCCAGCAGCGGCAGCGCTGAAGCTTTCTTT. Protein sequence: CASSGSAEAFF.

This clonotype turned up a few times. The rearrangement uses TRBV13 and TRBJ2-3; 8 bases agree with TRBD2. Germline V gene data show CDR1 as PRHDT and CDR2 as FYEKMQ (reference sequence). Trimming removed 5 bases from V and 2 bases from J; junction bases left unmatched: 6. The CDR3 consists of 15 residues. The CDR3 loop is CASSTGLADTDTQYF. For the CDR3, the DNA is TGTGCCAGCAGCACCGGACTAGCAGACACAGATACGCAGTATTTT.

J is TRBJ2-1 and V is TRBV29-1, with D perhaps TRBD2 (5 bases). The V end lost 4 bases, the J end lost 9 bases, and 16 bases lay between the germline ends. This CDR3 has 13 residues. CDR1 is SQVTM, CDR2 ANQGSEA, per germline. The CDR3 protein is CSVVSNGLLEQFF. CDR3 sequence (DNA): TGCAGCGTTGTCTCCAATGGACTGCTTGAGCAGTTCTTC.

This clonotype has at least ten counts. The chain couples TRBV4-2 to TRBJ1-2; D is perhaps TRBD1 (5 bases). V dropped 0 bases and J dropped 4 bases, with 9 bases sitting between them. The germline CDR1 and CDR2 sequences are LGHNA and YNFKEQ. The CDR3 runs to 14 residues. The CDR3 is CASSQEAGTYGYTF. The CDR3 DNA follows: TGTGCCAGCAGCCAAGAAGCAGGGACCTATGGCTACACCTTC.

The chain is built from TRBV20-1 and TRBJ1-2; D is unresolved. This CDR3 comprises 13 residues. Trimming took off 0 bases at V and 4 bases at J, with 9 bases between the two ends. CDR1 and CDR2 from the germline V gene are DFQATT and SNEGSKA (reference sequence). The CDR3 sequence is CSARDLGSYGYTF. The CDR3 DNA is TGCAGTGCTAGAGATCTGGGCAGCTATGGCTACACCTTC.

This clonotype was counted only a few times. Possible read error: a much larger clone is one base away. This chain joins TRBV12-3 or TRBV12-4 and TRBJ2-3, with D possibly TRBD1 on 5 matching bases. Trimming removed 4 bases at V and 8 bases at J, with 16 bases between. CDR3 length: 14 residues. The CDR3 DNA sequence: TGTGCCAGCAGTTGTATCCCGCCTCAGGGTACGCAGTATTTT. Translated, it gives CASSCIPPQGTQYF.

This clonotype came up many times. The V and J genes are TRBV4-1 and TRBJ2-7; D not certain. From germline, CDR1 is MGHRA and CDR2 YSYEKL. Deletions cut 5 bases from V and 2 bases from J, with 10 bases between. The CDR3 totals 13 residues. CDR3 in amino acids: CASSKGPAYEQYF. The CDR3 nucleotides read TGCGCCAGCAGCAAAGGACCGGCCTACGAGCAGTACTTC.

Comments on this clonotype: This may come from a read error, since a much larger clone is one base off. V is TRBV3-1 and J is TRBJ2-1, with 7 bases matching TRBD2. The germline V gene encodes CDR1 LGHDT and CDR2 YNNKEL (reference sequence). The CDR3 has 16 residues. V trimming: 1 base; J trimming: 7 bases; junction bases outside the gene matches: 10. CDR3 sequence: CASSQVGGGSENEQFF. The CDR3 nucleotides read TGTGCCAGCAGCCAAGTGGGGGGGGGGTCGGAAAATGAGCAGTTCTTC.

This clonotype turned up a few times. This chain joins TRBV7-3 and TRBJ2-5; D uncertain. Trimming cost V 5 bases and J 4 bases, with 14 bases left between them. Germline lookup yields CDR1 SGHTA and CDR2 FQGTGA. The CDR3 totals 14 residues. The CDR3 loop reads CASSPNGRLETQYF. In DNA form, the CDR3 reads TGTGCCAGCAGCCCGAACGGGCGTTTAGAGACCCAGTACTTC.

The chain couples TRBV27 to TRBJ1-1; no firm D call. From germline, CDR1 is MNHEY and CDR2 SMNVEV (reference sequence). The CDR3 spans 14 residues. Deletions cut 2 bases from V and 1 base from J, with 8 bases between. CDR3 sequence (DNA): TGTGCCAGCAGTTTAAAAGGGCCGAACACTGAAGCTTTCTTT. Translation gives CASSLKGPNTEAFF.